This T cell receptor beta chain was sequenced in a study of shared clonotypes between healthy human individuals. Every one of the donors was a Caucasian adult that lived in Nashville, Tennessee. Study conclusions and caveats: In having few donors, the study represented limited genetic and exposure-history diversity. Shared clonotypes across all four donors exceeded non-shared ones in generation probability.

CDR3 length: 19 residues. The junction had 19 bases not matched to a gene; V was cut back by 6 bases and J by 2 bases. CDR1 is MDHEN and CDR2 is SYDVKM in the germline V gene. Worth noting for this clone: The antigen is not known.

The data were produced by immunoSEQ multiplex PCR, yet TCRdb's version contains in-frame clones alone and is incomplete. This table has some 2,000,000 clones, under 97% appearing once. Sequenced: naive CD4+ T cells sorted from blood. The subset is: CD45RA+ positively selected. The clonotype originates from a man aged 18 to 29 in good health. This chain connects TRBV28 to TRBJ1-5; 7 bases are shared with TRBD1. CDR3 protein: CASSPFPGKTGKGNQPQHF. The CDR3 DNA follows: TGTGCCAGCAGCCCCTTTCCTGGTAAGACAGGGAAAGGCAATCAGCCCCAGCATTTT.